The 5 T cell receptor beta chains reported below all come from one sample, sequenced in a study of cytomegalovirus exposure and HLA in healthy donors. Use of 60 Vbeta and 13 Jbeta primers characterized the PCR. Assay used: immunoSEQ multiplex PCR; TCRdb lists only in-frame clones, some missing. This table has more than 85,000 clones, around 88% appearing once. Material: PBMCs. The receptors stem from a man aged 35 to 55 in good health and CMV-seronegative.

This sequence joins TRBV29-1 and TRBJ1-5, with 11 bases identical to TRBD1. The junction had 5 bases not matched to a gene; V was cut back by 5 bases and J by 5 bases. Germline CDR1 and CDR2: SQVTM and ANQGSEA. The CDR3 length is 14 residues. The CDR3 sequence: CSVKDRGPHQPQHF. The CDR3 DNA sequence: TGCAGCGTTAAGGACAGGGGGCCACATCAGCCCCAGCATTTT.

This clone was recorded only once. The rearrangement uses TRBV5-1 and TRBJ1-1; perhaps TRBD1 as D (6 bases). This CDR3 has 14 amino acids. Trimming stripped 8 bases from V and 0 bases from J, with 14 bases between. Germline assignment: CDR1 SGHRS and CDR2 YFSETQ. The CDR3 nucleotides are TGCGCCAGATTCAGGGGTGCCATGAACACTGAAGCTTTCTTT. Amino acid sequence: CARFRGAMNTEAFF.

The chain couples TRBV5-4 to TRBJ1-1; D gene unclear. CDR1 and CDR2 from the germline V gene are SGHNT and YYREEE (reference sequence). V dropped 0 bases and J dropped 6 bases, with 12 bases sitting between them. The CDR3 extends over 14 amino acids. CDR3 nucleotide sequence: TGTGCCAGCAGCTTGGACGGAGGGCGTCCTGAAGCTTTCTTT. It is translated as CASSLDGGRPEAFF.

This clone was picked up one time. The chain carries TRBV9 and TRBJ1-4; tentative D call: TRBD1 (6 bases). The V end was cut by 4 bases, the J end by 8 bases, with 12 bases between. Germline V gene sequence: CDR1 SGDLS, CDR2 YYNGEE. CDR3 size: 13 residues. The CDR3 DNA follows: TGTGCCAGCAGCCCCCGGACAGAAGAAAAACTGTTTTTT. Translation: CASSPRTEEKLFF.

This rearrangement joins TRBV9 to TRBJ2-5, with 7 nucleotides matching TRBD2. Trimming cost V 0 bases and J 2 bases; bases outside gene matches: 4. The CDR3 runs 15 residues. Germline V gene lookup returns CDR1 SGDLS and CDR2 YYNGEE. The CDR3 nucleotides are TGTGCCAGCAGCGTAGGTCGAGCGGGACAAGAGACCCAGTACTTC. It codes for CASSVGRAGQETQYF.